This T cell receptor (beta chain) was observed in a study of regulatory T cells in long-lasting Graves disease. Study findings and constraints: More public clonotypes were shared by persistent patients (approximately 3,000) than by new patients (approximately 990). TRBV28, TRBJ1-2 and TRBJ2-5 were favored in persistent disease.

Documented time point: persistent/refractory GD, antithyroid drugs over 5 years with positive TRAb. RNA extracted from PBMCs served as the sequencing template. Collection of peripheral blood (roughly 9 milliliters) was done using EDTA tubes. In the case of this clonotype: Its antigen is unknown.

Building of the TCR beta libraries involved iRepertoire HTBI primers and Arm-PCR of CDR3 regions. TCRdb re-analysed the multiplex PCR reads in MiXCR, keeping a single row per CDR3 protein. The sample comprises approximately 400,000 distinct CDR3 sequences, roughly 24% of which are singletons, and 25% to 35% rests with the top ten. CDR3 length: 14 amino acids. CDR1 is SEHNR, CDR2 FQNEAQ, per germline (reference sequence). The V gene end was trimmed by 7 bases and the J gene end by 5 bases; junction bases not matched to a gene: 8. This clonotype was sampled from a woman in her thirties or forties with Graves disease. V and J are TRBV7-9 and TRBJ1-1, with TRBD1 matching 9 bases. Sample: peripheral blood mononuclear cells (PBMCs), taken when the disease was refractory, from a patient treated with antithyroid drugs. Here the CDR3 DNA reads TGTGCCAGCATCGACAGGGGGGGTAGAACTGAAGCTTTCTTT. This codes for CASIDRGGRTEAFF. Full variable domain (rest looked up from reference TRBV7-9 and TRBJ1-1): DTGVSQNPRHKITKRGQNVTFRCDPISEHNRLYWYRQTLGQGPEFLTYFQNEAQLEKSRLLSDRFSAERPKGSFSTLEIQRTEQGDSAMYLCASIDRGGRTEAFFGQGTRLTVV.